The rows below give T cell receptor beta chains drawn from one sample of a study of T cells in Graves' hyperthyroidism and ophthalmopathy. Using its own MiXCR run on the multiplex PCR reads, TCRdb lists one record per CDR3 protein. Here the sample spans about 560,000 distinct CDR3 sequences, approximately 16% being singletons. Sequencing was carried out using blood. The origin of the receptors is a woman under 30 with Graves' hyperthyroidism. The CDR3 runs from the conserved cysteine through the conserved F or W. A D gene is named only where the DNA matches it firmly. Only some rows state a clone size, as once, few, many or a class for expanded clones.

. TRBJ2-3 19 TRBV6-1 many TGTGCCAGCAGTTACTTCACAGGGGTGGGGGGCGGGAGCACAGATACGCAGTATTTT CASSYFTGVGGGSTDTQYF
. TRBJ2-1 19 TRBV24-1 many TGTGCCACCAGTGCCCCTCCCGGAATACAGGGAAGCTCCTACAATGAGCAGTTCTTC CATSAPPGIQGSSYNEQFF
. TRBJ1-4 17 TRBV7-2 many TGTGCCAGCAGCTTAGGCTGGGGTCCAGGAACTAATGAAAAACTGTTTTTT CASSLGWGPGTNEKLFF
. TRBJ1-2 13 TRBV3-1 . TGTGCCAGCAGCCAGGAGCAGGGCTATGGCTACACCTTC CASSQEQGYGYTF
. TRBJ2-3 15 TRBV11-2 many TGTGCCAGCAGCTTAGATGGTATCGGTTCAGATACGCAGTATTTT CASSLDGIGSDTQYF
TRBD2 TRBJ2-1 15 TRBV6-2/TRBV6-3 . TGTGCCAGCAGTCCGTGGACTAGCGGTGACAATGAGCAGTTCTTC CASSPWTSGDNEQFF
TRBD1 TRBJ2-5 17 TRBV7-2 many TGTGCCAGCAGCTTCTTACCGGGACAGGGGTCGATCGAGACCCAGTACTTC CASSFLPGQGSIETQYF
. TRBJ2-7 15 TRBV7-2 many TGTGCCAGCAGCTCTCCAGGAGTACGGGCCTACGAGCAGTACTTC CASSSPGVRAYEQYF
. TRBJ1-2 16 TRBV10-3 . TGTGCCATCAGTGATTACCAGGGAAGAGAGAACTATGGCTACACCTTC CAISDYQGRENYGYTF
TRBD2 TRBJ2-1 16 TRBV7-6 few TGTGCCAGCAGCATGGGACTAGCGGGAGCCTACAATGAGCAGTTCTTC CASSMGLAGAYNEQFF
. TRBJ1-2 13 TRBV5-1 . TGCGCCAGCAGCTTGGCCAGGGAAGATGGCTACACCTTC CASSLAREDGYTF
. TRBJ1-1 14 TRBV7-9 many TGTGCCAGCAGCATACAGGGTGGCGACACTGAAGCTTTCTTT CASSIQGGDTEAFF
. TRBJ1-1 13 TRBV24-1 many TGTGCCACCAGTGGGACCGCGAACACTGAAGCTTTCTTT CATSGTANTEAFF
. TRBJ1-5 13 TRBV18 many TGTGCCAGCTCACCGTCGGGTAATCAGCCCCAGCATTTT CASSPSGNQPQHF
. TRBJ2-7 13 TRBV2 many TGTGCCAGCAGTGCAGGGAACGAGATCGAGCAGTACTTC CASSAGNEIEQYF
TRBD2 TRBJ2-2 16 TRBV11-2 few TGTGCCAGCAGCTCTCGTGTCGGCGGGGGCACCGGGGAGCTGTTTTTT CASSSRVGGGTGELFF
. TRBJ1-2 13 TRBV24-1 . TGTGCCACCAGTGATTTTCCCGGCGGTGGCTACACCTTC CATSDFPGGGYTF
. TRBJ2-5 15 TRBV11-1 . TGTGCCAGCAGCTTGTACTGGCCGTACCAAGAGACCCAGTACTTC CASSLYWPYQETQYF
TRBD2 TRBJ2-3 16 TRBV7-2 many TGTGCCAGCAGCTTAGGACTAGCGGGAGGTCTAGATACGCAGTATTTT CASSLGLAGGLDTQYF
. TRBJ1-5 14 TRBV7-2 few TGTGCCAGCAGCTTTAAGGGGAGGGATCAGCCCCAGCATTTT CASSFKGRDQPQHF